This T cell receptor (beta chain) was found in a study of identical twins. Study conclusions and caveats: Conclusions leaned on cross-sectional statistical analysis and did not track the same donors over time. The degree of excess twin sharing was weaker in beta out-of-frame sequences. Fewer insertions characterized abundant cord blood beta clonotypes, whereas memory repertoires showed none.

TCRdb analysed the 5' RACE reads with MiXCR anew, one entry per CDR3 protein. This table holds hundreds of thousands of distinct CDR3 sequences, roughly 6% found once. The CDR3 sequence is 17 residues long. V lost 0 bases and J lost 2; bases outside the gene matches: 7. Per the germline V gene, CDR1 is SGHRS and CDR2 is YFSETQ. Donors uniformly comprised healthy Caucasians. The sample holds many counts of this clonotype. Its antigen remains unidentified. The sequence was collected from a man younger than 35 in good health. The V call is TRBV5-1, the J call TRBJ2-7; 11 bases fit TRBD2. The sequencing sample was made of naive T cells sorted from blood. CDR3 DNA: TGCGCCAGCAGCTTGGCCCTACTAGCGGGAGACACCTACGAGCAGTACTTC. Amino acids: CASSLALLAGDTYEQYF.